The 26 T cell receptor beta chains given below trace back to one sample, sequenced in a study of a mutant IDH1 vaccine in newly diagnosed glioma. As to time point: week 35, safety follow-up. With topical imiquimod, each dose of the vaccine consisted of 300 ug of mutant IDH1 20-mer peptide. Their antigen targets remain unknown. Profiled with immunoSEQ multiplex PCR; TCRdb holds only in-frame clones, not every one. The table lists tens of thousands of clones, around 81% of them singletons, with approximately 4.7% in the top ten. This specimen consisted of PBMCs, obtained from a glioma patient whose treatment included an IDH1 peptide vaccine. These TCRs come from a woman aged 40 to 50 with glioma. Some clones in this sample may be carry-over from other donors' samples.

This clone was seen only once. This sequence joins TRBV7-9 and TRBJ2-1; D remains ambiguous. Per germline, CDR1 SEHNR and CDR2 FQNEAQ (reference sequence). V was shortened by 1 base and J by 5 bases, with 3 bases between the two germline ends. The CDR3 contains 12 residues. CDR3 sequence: CASSLGNNEQFF. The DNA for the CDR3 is TGTGCCAGCAGCTTAGGAAACAATGAGCAGTTCTTC.

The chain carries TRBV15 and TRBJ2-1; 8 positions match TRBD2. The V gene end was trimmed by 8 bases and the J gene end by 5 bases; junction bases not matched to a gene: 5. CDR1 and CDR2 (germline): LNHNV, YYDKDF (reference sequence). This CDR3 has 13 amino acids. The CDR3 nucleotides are TGTGCCACCCGTGTACTAGCGGACAATGAGCAGTTCTTC. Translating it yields CATRVLADNEQFF. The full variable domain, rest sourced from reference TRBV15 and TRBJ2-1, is DAMVIQNPRYQVTQFGKPVTLSCSQTLNHNVMYWYQQKSSQAPKLLFHYYDKDFNNEADTPDNFQSRRPNTSFCFLDIRSPGLGDTAMYLCATRVLADNEQFFGPGTRLTVL.

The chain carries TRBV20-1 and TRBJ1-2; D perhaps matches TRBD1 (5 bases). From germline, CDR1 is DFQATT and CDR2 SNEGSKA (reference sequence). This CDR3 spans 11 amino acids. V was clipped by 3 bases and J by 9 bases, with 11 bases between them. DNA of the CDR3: TGCAGTGCTAGTCGGGGCGCACGCTACACCTTC. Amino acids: CSASRGARYTF.

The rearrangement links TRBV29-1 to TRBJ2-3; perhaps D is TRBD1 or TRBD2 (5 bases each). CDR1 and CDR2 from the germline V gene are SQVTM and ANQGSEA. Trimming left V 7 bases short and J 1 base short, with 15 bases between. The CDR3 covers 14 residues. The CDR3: CSAGTNMGTDTQYF. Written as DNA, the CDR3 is TGCAGCGCCGGGACGAACATGGGCACAGATACGCAGTATTTT.

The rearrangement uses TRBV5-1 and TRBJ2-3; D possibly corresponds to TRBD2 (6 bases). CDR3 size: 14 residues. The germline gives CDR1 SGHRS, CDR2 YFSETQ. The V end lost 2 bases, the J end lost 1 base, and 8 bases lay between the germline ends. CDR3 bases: TGCGCCAGCAGCTTCAGGGAGGGCACAGATACGCAGTATTTT. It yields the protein CASSFREGTDTQYF. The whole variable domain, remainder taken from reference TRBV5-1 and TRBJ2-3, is KAGVTQTPRYLIKTRGQQVTLSCSPISGHRSVSWYQQTPGQGLQFLFEYFSETQRNKGNFPGRFSGRQFSNSRSEMNVSTLELGDSALYLCASSFREGTDTQYFGPGTRLTVL.

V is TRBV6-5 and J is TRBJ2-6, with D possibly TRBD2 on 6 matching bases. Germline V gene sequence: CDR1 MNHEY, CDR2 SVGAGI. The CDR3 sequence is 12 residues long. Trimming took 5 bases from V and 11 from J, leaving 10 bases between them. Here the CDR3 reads CASSRRGDVLTF. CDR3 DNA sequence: TGTGCCAGCAGTCGCCGCGGGGACGTCCTGACTTTC.

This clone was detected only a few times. CDR3 nucleotide sequence: TGCAGCGGATCCGGACTAGCCGGTCCCAATGAGCAGTTCTTC. Protein: CSGSGLAGPNEQFF. This rearrangement joins TRBV29-1 to TRBJ2-1; 8 bases line up with TRBD2. The V gene end was trimmed by 7 bases and the J gene end by 6 bases; junction bases not matched to a gene: 11. In germline, CDR1 is SQVTM, CDR2 ANQGSEA. The CDR3 covers 14 residues.

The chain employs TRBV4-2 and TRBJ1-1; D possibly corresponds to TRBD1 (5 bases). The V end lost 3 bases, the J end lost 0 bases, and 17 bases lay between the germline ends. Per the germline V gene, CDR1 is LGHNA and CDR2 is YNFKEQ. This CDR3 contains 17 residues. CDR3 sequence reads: CASSHPRQRGMNTEAFF. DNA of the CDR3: TGTGCCAGCAGCCACCCCAGACAGAGAGGTATGAACACTGAAGCTTTCTTT.

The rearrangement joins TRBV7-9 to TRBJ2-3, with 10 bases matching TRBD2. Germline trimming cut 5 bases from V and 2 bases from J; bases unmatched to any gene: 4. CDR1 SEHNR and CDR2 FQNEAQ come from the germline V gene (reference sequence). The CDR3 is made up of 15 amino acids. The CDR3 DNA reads TGTGCCAGCAGCCCACTAGCGGGGCTCACAGATACGCAGTATTTT. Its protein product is CASSPLAGLTDTQYF.

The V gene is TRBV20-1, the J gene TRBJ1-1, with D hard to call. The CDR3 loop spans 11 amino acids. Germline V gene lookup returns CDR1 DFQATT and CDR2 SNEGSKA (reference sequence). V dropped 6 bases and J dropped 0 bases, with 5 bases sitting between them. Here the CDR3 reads CSAYLNTEAFF. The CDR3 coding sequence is TGCAGTGCCTACCTGAACACTGAAGCTTTCTTT.

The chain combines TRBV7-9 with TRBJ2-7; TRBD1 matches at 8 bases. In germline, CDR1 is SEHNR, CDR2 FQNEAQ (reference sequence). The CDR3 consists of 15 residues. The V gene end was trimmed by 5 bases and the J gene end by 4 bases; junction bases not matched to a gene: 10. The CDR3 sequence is CASSPQGGVGYEQYF. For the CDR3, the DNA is TGTGCCAGCAGCCCACAGGGGGGTGTTGGGTACGAGCAGTACTTC.

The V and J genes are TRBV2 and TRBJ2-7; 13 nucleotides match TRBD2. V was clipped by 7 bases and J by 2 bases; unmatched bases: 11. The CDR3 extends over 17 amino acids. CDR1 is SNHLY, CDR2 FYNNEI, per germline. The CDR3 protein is CASTRTSGGPRAYEQYF. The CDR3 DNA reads TGTGCCAGCACACGGACTAGCGGGGGCCCTAGGGCCTACGAGCAGTACTTC.

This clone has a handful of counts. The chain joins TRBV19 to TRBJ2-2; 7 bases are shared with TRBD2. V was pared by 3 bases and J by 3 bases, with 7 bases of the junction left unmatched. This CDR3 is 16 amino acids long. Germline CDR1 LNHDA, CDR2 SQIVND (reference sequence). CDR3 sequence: CASSISLAAYTGELFF. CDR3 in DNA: TGTGCCAGTAGTATCTCCCTAGCGGCCTACACCGGGGAGCTGTTTTTT.

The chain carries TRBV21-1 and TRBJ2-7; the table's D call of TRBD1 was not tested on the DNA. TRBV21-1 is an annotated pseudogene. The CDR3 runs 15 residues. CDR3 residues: CASSVNSDRVGEQYF. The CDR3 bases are TGTGCCAGCAGCGTAAACTCGGACAGGGTCGGCGAGCAGTACTTC.

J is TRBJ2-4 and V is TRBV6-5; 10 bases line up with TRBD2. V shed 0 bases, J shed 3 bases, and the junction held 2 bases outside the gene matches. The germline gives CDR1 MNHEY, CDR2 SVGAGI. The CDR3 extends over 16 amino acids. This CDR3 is CASSYSIAGGKNIQYF. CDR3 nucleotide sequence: TGTGCCAGCAGTTACTCGATAGCGGGGGGCAAAAACATTCAGTACTTC.

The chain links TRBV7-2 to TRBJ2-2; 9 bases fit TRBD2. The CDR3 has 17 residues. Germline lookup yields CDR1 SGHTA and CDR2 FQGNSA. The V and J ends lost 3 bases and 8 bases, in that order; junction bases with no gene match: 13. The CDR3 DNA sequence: TGTGCCAGCAGCTTGCGAAGCGGGAGGCCCTCAGGGGGGGAGCTGTTTTTT. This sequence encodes CASSLRSGRPSGGELFF.

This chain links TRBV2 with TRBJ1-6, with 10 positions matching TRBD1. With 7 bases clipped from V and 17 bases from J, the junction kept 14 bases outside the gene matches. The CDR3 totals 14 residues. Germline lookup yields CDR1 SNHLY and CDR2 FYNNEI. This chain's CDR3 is CASTWNSGQGEVHF. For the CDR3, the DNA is TGTGCCAGCACCTGGAACAGCGGACAGGGGGAAGTCCACTTT. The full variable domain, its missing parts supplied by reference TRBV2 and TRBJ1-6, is EPEVTQTPSHQVTQMGQEVILRCVPISNHLYFYWYRQILGQKVEFLVSFYNNEISEKSEIFDDQFSVERPDGSNFTLKIRSTKLEDSAMYFCASTWNSGQGEVHFGNGTRLTVT.

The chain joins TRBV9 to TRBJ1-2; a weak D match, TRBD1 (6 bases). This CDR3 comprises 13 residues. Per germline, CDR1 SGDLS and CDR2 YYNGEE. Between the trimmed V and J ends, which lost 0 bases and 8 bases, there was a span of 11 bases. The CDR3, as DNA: TGTGCCAGCAGCGTAGCTATTGGGGGCGGCTACACCTTC. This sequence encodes CASSVAIGGGYTF.

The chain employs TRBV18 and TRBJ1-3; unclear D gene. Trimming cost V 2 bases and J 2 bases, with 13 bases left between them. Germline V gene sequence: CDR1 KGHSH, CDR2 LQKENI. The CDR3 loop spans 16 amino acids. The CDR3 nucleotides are TGTGCCAGCTCACCAGGGCATCTTCTTGCTGGAAACACCATATATTTT. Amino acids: CASSPGHLLAGNTIYF.

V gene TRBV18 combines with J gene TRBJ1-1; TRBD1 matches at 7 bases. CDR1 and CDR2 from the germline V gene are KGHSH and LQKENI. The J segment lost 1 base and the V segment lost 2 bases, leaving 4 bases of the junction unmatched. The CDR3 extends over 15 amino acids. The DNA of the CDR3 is TGTGCCAGCTCACCAGGACAGGAACCGAACACTGAAGCTTTCTTT. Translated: CASSPGQEPNTEAFF.

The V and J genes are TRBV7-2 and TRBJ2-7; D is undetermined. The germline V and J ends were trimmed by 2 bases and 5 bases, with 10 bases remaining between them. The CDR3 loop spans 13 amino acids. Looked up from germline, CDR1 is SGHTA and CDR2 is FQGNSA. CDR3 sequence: CASSLFMVNEQYF. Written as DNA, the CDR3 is TGTGCCAGCAGCTTATTCATGGTGAACGAGCAGTACTTC. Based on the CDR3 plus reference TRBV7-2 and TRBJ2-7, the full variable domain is GAGVSQSPSNKVTEKGKDVELRCDPISGHTALYWYRQSLGQGLEFLIYFQGNSAPDKSGLPSDRFSAERTGGSVSTLTIQRTQQEDSAVYLCASSLFMVNEQYFGPGTRLTVT.

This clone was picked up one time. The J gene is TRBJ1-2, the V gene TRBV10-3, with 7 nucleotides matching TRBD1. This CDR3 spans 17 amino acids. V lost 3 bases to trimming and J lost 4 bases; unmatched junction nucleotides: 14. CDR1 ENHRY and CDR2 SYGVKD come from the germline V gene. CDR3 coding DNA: TGTGCCATCAGTGAAACGGGGGGGACAGCGACATTCTATGGCTACACCTTC. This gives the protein CAISETGGTATFYGYTF.

CDR3 region: CASSLFRGTGGSGANVLTF. In DNA form, the CDR3 reads TGTGCCAGCAGCTTGTTTCGCGGGACAGGAGGCTCTGGGGCCAACGTCCTGACTTTC. The rearrangement joins TRBV5-6 to TRBJ2-6, with 8 bases aligning to TRBD1. The V segment lost 1 base and the J segment 0 bases; nucleotides outside the gene matches: 9. This CDR3 is 19 amino acids long. Germline CDR1 reads SGHDT; CDR2 reads YYEEEE.

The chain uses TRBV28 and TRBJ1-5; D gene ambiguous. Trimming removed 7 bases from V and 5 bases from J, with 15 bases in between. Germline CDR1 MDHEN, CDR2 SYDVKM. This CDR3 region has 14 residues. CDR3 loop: CASTRMDRHQPQHF. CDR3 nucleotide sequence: TGTGCCAGCACCCGGATGGACCGCCATCAGCCCCAGCATTTT.

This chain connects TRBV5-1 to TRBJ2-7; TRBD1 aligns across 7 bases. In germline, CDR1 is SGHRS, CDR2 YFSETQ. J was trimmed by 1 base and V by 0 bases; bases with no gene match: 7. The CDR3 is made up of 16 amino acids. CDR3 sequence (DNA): TGCGCCAGCAGCTTGGGGGACAGCTCCGCGTCCTACGAGCAGTACTTC. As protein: CASSLGDSSASYEQYF. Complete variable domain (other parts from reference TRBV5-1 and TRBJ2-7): KAGVTQTPRYLIKTRGQQVTLSCSPISGHRSVSWYQQTPGQGLQFLFEYFSETQRNKGNFPGRFSGRQFSNSRSEMNVSTLELGDSALYLCASSLGDSSASYEQYFGPGTRLTVT.

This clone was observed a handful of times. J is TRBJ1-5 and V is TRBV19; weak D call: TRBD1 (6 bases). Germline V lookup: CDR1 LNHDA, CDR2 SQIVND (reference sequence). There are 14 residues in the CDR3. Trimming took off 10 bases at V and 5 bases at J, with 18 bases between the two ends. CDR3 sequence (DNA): TGTGCCACGCTCAGGGGACAAGGGGATCAGCCCCAGCATTTT. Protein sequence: CATLRGQGDQPQHF.